This T cell receptor beta chain was sequenced in a study of control samples from healthy donors and cancer patients. Method: immunoSEQ multiplex PCR; TCRdb's copy keeps in-frame clones and lacks some. Of roughly 98,000 clones listed, 85% to 95% were seen once; the top ten hold 8%. V dropped 3 bases and J dropped 3 bases, with 8 bases sitting between them. Germline CDR1 reads MDHEN; CDR2 reads SYDVKM. There are 13 residues in the CDR3. This TCR was sampled from a man younger than 30 in good health. Material: blood. The chain employs TRBV28 and TRBJ1-1, with D possibly being TRBD1 (5 bases). For the CDR3, the DNA is TGTGCCAGCAGTTTCAGGGACGACACTGAAGCTTTCTTT. Translation: CASSFRDDTEAFF.